Following are 25 T cell receptor beta chains from one sample sequenced in a study of blood T cell repertoires in COVID-19. Produced via immunoSEQ multiplex PCR; TCRdb's table is partial and in-frame only. The table has approximately 100,000 clones, 81% seen once. The sequencing input was peripheral blood. The receptors derive from a human donor in a cohort sampled during active COVID-19.

The chain couples TRBV28 to TRBJ1-5; D is unclear. V shed 7 bases and J shed 1 base, with 5 bases lying between them. The length of the CDR3 is 12 residues. The germline CDR1 and CDR2 sequences are MDHEN and SYDVKM. CDR3 bases: TGTGCCAGCACGGGGAGCAATCAGCCCCAGCATTTT. Its protein is CASTGSNQPQHF.

The rearrangement uses TRBV7-3 and TRBJ2-7; D might be TRBD2 (5 bases). Trimming stripped 1 base from V and 6 bases from J, with 10 bases between. Germline CDR1 SGHTA, CDR2 FQGTGA. The CDR3 consists of 13 residues. The CDR3 sequence is CASSLIRDGEQYF. CDR3 DNA sequence: TGTGCCAGCAGCTTAATACGGGATGGCGAGCAGTACTTC.

V is TRBV20-1 and J is TRBJ2-7; D gene uncertain. Trimming removed 6 bases at V and 4 bases at J, with 10 bases between. The CDR3 is made up of 11 amino acids. Germline values: CDR1 DFQATT, CDR2 SNEGSKA (reference sequence). CDR3 in amino acids: CSALLGYEQYF. The DNA of the CDR3 is TGCAGTGCCCTTCTCGGGTACGAGCAGTACTTC.

The rearrangement joins TRBV5-4 to TRBJ2-1, with D possibly matching TRBD2 (5 bases). CDR1 is SGHNT, CDR2 YYREEE, per germline (reference sequence). There are 13 residues in the CDR3. V was trimmed by 0 bases and J by 9 bases, leaving 10 bases between them. CDR3 coding DNA: TGTGCCAGCAGCTTGGAACTAGTGGGTGAGCAGTTCTTC. This translates into CASSLELVGEQFF.

This chain uses TRBV5-6 with TRBJ1-5; weak D call: TRBD1 (5 bases). Trimming removed 3 bases from V and 4 bases from J, with 17 bases in between. This CDR3 is built from 16 residues. Looked up from germline, CDR1 is SGHDT and CDR2 is YYEEEE. CDR3 bases: TGTGCCAGCAGCTGGGGAGGGACGGCGAATAATCAGCCCCAGCATTTT. The encoded protein is CASSWGGTANNQPQHF.

The J gene is TRBJ1-1, the V gene TRBV5-1; tentatively, D is TRBD1 (6 bases). Germline V gene lookup returns CDR1 SGHRS and CDR2 YFSETQ. Trimming took 4 bases from V and 8 from J, leaving 15 bases between them. The CDR3 spans 13 residues. Written as DNA, the CDR3 is TGCGCCAGCAGCCCCTTTAGGCAGGGGGAAGCTTTCTTT. Its protein product is CASSPFRQGEAFF.

The rearrangement uses TRBV7-3 and TRBJ2-3; D is undetermined. Between the trimmed V and J ends, which lost 5 bases and 0 bases, there was a span of 9 bases. The CDR3 covers 14 residues. The germline CDR1 and CDR2 sequences are SGHTA and FQGTGA. This chain's CDR3 is CASSPTPSTDTQYF. DNA for the CDR3: TGTGCCAGCAGCCCGACACCTAGCACAGATACGCAGTATTTT.

The chain employs TRBV27 and TRBJ2-1, with a possible D match to TRBD2 (5 bases). The CDR3 length is 14 residues. Trimming left V 6 bases short and J 3 bases short, with 12 bases between. Germline V gene sequence: CDR1 MNHEY, CDR2 SMNVEV (reference sequence). The chain's CDR3 is CASRINRDYNEQFF. The CDR3 nucleotides read TGTGCCAGCAGAATCAACCGGGACTACAATGAGCAGTTCTTC.

The chain employs TRBV6-6 and TRBJ1-1; D is possibly TRBD1 (6 bases). CDR3 length equals 16 residues. Between the trimmed V and J ends, which lost 0 bases and 3 bases, there was a span of 14 bases. Germline V gene lookup returns CDR1 MNHNY and CDR2 SVGAGI (reference sequence). The CDR3 nucleotides are TGTGCCAGCAGTTACTCGACCCAGGGGCGGTACACTGAAGCTTTCTTT. Residues: CASSYSTQGRYTEAFF.

This clone was observed a handful of times. The junction differs from germline at one of its ends, possibly a read error. The genes are TRBV20-1 and TRBJ1-6, with 8 bases lining up with TRBD1. The CDR3 loop spans 10 amino acids. CDR1 is DFQATT and CDR2 is SNEGSKA in the germline V gene (reference sequence). CDR3 protein: CSASRAGGTW. The CDR3 bases are TGCAGTGCTAGCCGGGCAGGGGGCACGTGG.

This chain joins TRBV7-9 and TRBJ1-1, with D possibly being TRBD1 (6 bases). Looked up from germline, CDR1 is SEHNR and CDR2 is FQNEAQ (reference sequence). The V gene lost 0 bases and the J gene lost 1 base, with 9 bases spanning the gap. The CDR3 has 15 amino acids. CDR3 in amino acids: CASSLATGPNTEAFF. In DNA, the CDR3 is TGTGCCAGCAGCTTAGCGACAGGTCCGAACACTGAAGCTTTCTTT.

This rearrangement joins TRBV3-1 (or the pseudogene TRBV3-2) to TRBJ2-2, with 7 positions matching TRBD1. Germline lookup yields CDR1 LGHDT and CDR2 YNNKEL (reference sequence). The ends lost 1 base at V and 7 bases at J; junction bases unmatched: 6. This CDR3 contains 15 residues. This chain's CDR3 is CASSQGAGGSGELFF. The DNA of the CDR3 is TGTGCCAGCAGCCAAGGAGCAGGGGGAAGCGGGGAGCTGTTTTTT.

The chain is built from TRBV5-1 and TRBJ2-1; 7 bases fit TRBD1. The V gene end was trimmed by 4 bases and the J gene end by 0 bases; junction bases not matched to a gene: 4. This CDR3 has 15 residues. The germline CDR1 and CDR2 sequences are SGHRS and YFSETQ. DNA for the CDR3: TGCGCCAGCAGCCCGACAGGGTTCTCCTACAATGAGCAGTTCTTC. It yields the protein CASSPTGFSYNEQFF.

This clone was seen once. The chain is built from TRBV15 and TRBJ1-2; the D is unclear. V was pared by 1 base and J by 0 bases, with 12 bases between. CDR1 LNHNV and CDR2 YYDKDF come from the germline V gene (reference sequence). This CDR3 contains 16 residues. This CDR3 is CATSRVRQTANYGYTF. The DNA of the CDR3 is TGTGCCACCAGCAGAGTGAGGCAAACCGCTAACTATGGCTACACCTTC.

The chain links TRBV7-2 to TRBJ1-1; TRBD1 matches at 8 bases. CDR3 length equals 15 residues. V was clipped by 7 bases and J by 1 base; unmatched bases: 8. CDR1 is SGHTA and CDR2 is FQGNSA in the germline V gene. This CDR3 is CASTPPGTGNTEAFF. The CDR3 bases are TGTGCCAGCACCCCTCCCGGGACAGGGAACACTGAAGCTTTCTTT.

V is TRBV19 and J is TRBJ2-7; 8 bases are shared with TRBD1. From germline, CDR1 is LNHDA and CDR2 SQIVND (reference sequence). This CDR3 spans 15 amino acids. V shed 4 bases, J shed 3 bases, and the junction held 8 bases outside the gene matches. The CDR3 protein is CASSRGAGGVYEQYF. CDR3 coding DNA: TGTGCCAGTAGTAGGGGAGCAGGGGGCGTCTACGAGCAGTACTTC.

V usage is TRBV21-1 and J usage is TRBJ1-2; TRBD1, the D gene given by the table, was not confirmed from the DNA. TRBV21-1 counts as a pseudogene. This CDR3 has 16 amino acids. CDR3 coding DNA: TGTGCCAGCAGCAAAGCGGTGGCCAGGGGGATGTATGGCTACACCTTC. Translated, it gives CASSKAVARGMYGYTF.

The V call is TRBV10-3, the J call TRBJ2-7, with 7 bases matching TRBD2. The CDR3 totals 14 residues. Germline CDR1 is ENHRY and CDR2 is SYGVKD. Trimming removed 6 bases from V and 7 bases from J; junction bases left unmatched: 12. The DNA of the CDR3 is TGTGCCATCAGCCAGGAGGGGACTACTAGAGAGCAGTACTTC. Its translation: CAISQEGTTREQYF.

The V and J genes are TRBV11-2 and TRBJ1-3, with D uncertain. The V and J ends lost 0 bases and 0 bases respectively, with 6 bases between them. CDR1 and CDR2 from the germline V gene are SGHAT and FQNNGV. The CDR3 is 15 amino acids. As DNA, the CDR3 is TGTGCCAGCAGCTTAGATCTCCGCTCTGGAAACACCATATATTTT. Protein: CASSLDLRSGNTIYF.

V gene TRBV30 combines with J gene TRBJ1-2; tentative D call: TRBD1 (5 bases). Per the germline V gene, CDR1 is GTSNPN and CDR2 is SVGIG (reference sequence). The CDR3 totals 13 residues. V lost 3 bases and J lost 5, with 13 bases in between. CDR3 sequence reads: CAWRAGLEYGYTF. CDR3 in DNA: TGTGCCTGGAGGGCAGGGTTAGAGTATGGCTACACCTTC.

The sample holds a few counts of this clone. The rearrangement uses TRBV24-1 and TRBJ2-7, with a tentative D call TRBD1 (5 bases). The CDR3 loop spans 11 amino acids. The V gene lost 6 bases and the J gene lost 3 bases, with 5 bases spanning the gap. The germline V gene has CDR1 KGHDR and CDR2 SFDVKD. As DNA, the CDR3 is TGTGCCACCAGTACAGGCTACGAGCAGTACTTC. The encoded protein is CATSTGYEQYF.

V and J are TRBV3-1 (or the pseudogene TRBV3-2) and TRBJ1-3, with 7 bases that match TRBD1. Trimming cost V 4 bases and J 0 bases; bases outside gene matches: 9. CDR1 is LGHDT, CDR2 YNNKEL, per germline (reference sequence). The CDR3 consists of 17 residues. The CDR3 nucleotides are TGTGCCAGCAGCCCCGAAGACAGGGTATCCTCTGGAAACACCATATATTTT. Its translation is CASSPEDRVSSGNTIYF.

This chain connects TRBV18 to TRBJ1-2; 9 bases agree with TRBD1. V was pared by 3 bases and J by 11 bases, with 4 bases of the junction left unmatched. The CDR3 is 12 residues long. CDR1 KGHSH and CDR2 LQKENI come from the germline V gene. As DNA, the CDR3 is TGTGCCAGCTCACCTGGACAGGGGAAGTACACCTTC. This codes for CASSPGQGKYTF.

The chain employs TRBV7-9 and TRBJ1-2; 7 bases map to TRBD1. The CDR3 has 12 amino acids. V lost 5 bases, J lost 8 bases, and 5 bases stayed unmatched. Germline values: CDR1 SEHNR, CDR2 FQNEAQ (reference sequence). DNA for the CDR3: TGTGCCAGCAGCAGAGACAGGGTAGGCTACACCTTC. Translation gives CASSRDRVGYTF.

V usage is TRBV28 and J usage is TRBJ2-7; 9 nucleotides align to TRBD2. V was clipped by 7 bases and J by 7 bases; unmatched bases: 29. Germline V lookup: CDR1 MDHEN, CDR2 SYDVKM. The CDR3 covers 20 residues. The CDR3 sequence is CASTPMASGNLGRPTREQYF. CDR3 bases: TGTGCCAGCACCCCGATGGCTAGCGGGAACCTCGGGCGGCCTACTAGGGAGCAGTACTTC.